In its sample, the clone carrying this TCR beta chain was seen many times. A single record per CDR3 protein comes from TCRdb applying MiXCR to the RT-PCR reads. The sample lists about 700,000 distinct CDR3 sequences; 12% to 15% were seen once. CDR1 and CDR2 (germline): ENHRY, SYGVKD. The CDR3 covers 12 residues. The V and J ends lost 4 bases and 5 bases respectively, with 9 bases between them. What was sequenced was memory CD4+ T cells from blood. The V gene is TRBV10-3, the J gene TRBJ2-7; no firm D call. The clonotype originates from a female donor in good health, serving as a healthy control. The CDR3 bases are TGTGCCATCAGTGGTATGGGCGACGAGCAGTACTTC. Its protein is CAISGMGDEQYF.